This TCR beta chain appears in the sequencing data of a study of B cell selection in AIRE deficiency. Whole-study results and caveats: AIRE-deficient Tconv and Treg repertoires matched healthy donors in TCRBV, CDR3 length, diversity. Healthy Tconv contained about 35% of shared healthy Treg sequences; only TCRbeta sequenced. Healthy donors alone shared about 32% of 3,300 or so Treg sequences; patients alone about 10%.

Only in-frame clones appear in the TCRdb table, and some are missing; sequencing was by immunoSEQ multiplex PCR. The sample records fewer than 30,000 clones, around 97% being singletons. Germline lookup yields CDR1 LGHNA and CDR2 YNFKEQ. CDR3 length: 13 residues. V was trimmed by 0 bases and J by 6 bases, leaving 9 bases between them. CD4+CD127+ cells were sorted as the conventional CD4 T cells. With regard to this clone: The antigen is unknown.

The V call is TRBV4-2, the J call TRBJ2-7; D not resolved. The TCR originated in a human donor in good health. Sequenced input: CD4+CD127+ conventional T cells sorted from PBMCs. Here the CDR3 DNA reads TGTGCCAGCAGCCAAGACTCTGAATCCGAGCAGTACTTC. Its translation: CASSQDSESEQYF.